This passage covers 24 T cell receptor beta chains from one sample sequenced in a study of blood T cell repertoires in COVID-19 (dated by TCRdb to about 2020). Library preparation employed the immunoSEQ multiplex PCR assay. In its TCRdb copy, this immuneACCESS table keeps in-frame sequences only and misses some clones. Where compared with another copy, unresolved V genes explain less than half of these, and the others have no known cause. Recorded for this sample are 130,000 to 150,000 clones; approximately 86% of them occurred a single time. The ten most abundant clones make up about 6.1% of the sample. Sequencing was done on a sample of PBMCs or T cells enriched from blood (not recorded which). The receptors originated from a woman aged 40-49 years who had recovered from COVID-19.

CDR3 loop: CASSQEAGLYNEQFF. In nucleotides, the CDR3 is TGTGCCAGCAGCCAAGAAGCGGGATTATACAATGAGCAGTTCTTC. The chain recombines TRBV4-2 with TRBJ2-1; TRBD2 aligns across 7 bases. The junction had 3 bases not matched to a gene; V was cut back by 0 bases and J by 4 bases. This CDR3 has 15 residues. Germline-derived CDR1 and CDR2 are LGHNA and YNFKEQ.

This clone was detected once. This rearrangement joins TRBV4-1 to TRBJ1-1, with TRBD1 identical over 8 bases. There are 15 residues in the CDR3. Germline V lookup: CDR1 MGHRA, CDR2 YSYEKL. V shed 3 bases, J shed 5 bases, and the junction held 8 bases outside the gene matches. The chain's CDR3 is CASSHMDRVRTEAFF. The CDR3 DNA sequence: TGCGCCAGCAGCCACATGGACAGGGTGAGGACTGAAGCTTTCTTT.

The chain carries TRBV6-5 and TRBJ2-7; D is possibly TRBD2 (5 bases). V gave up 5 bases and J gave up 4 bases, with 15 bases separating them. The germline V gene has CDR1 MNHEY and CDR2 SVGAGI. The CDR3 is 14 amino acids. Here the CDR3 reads CASSPQRTEYEQYF. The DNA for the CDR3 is TGTGCCAGCAGTCCGCAGAGGACTGAATACGAGCAGTACTTC.

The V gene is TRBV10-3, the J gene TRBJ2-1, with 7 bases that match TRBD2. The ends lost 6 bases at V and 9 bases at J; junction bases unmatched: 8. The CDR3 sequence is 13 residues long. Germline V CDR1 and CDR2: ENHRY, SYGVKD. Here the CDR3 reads CAIRDSGRGEQFF. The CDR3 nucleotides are TGTGCCATCAGGGATAGCGGGCGAGGTGAGCAGTTCTTC.

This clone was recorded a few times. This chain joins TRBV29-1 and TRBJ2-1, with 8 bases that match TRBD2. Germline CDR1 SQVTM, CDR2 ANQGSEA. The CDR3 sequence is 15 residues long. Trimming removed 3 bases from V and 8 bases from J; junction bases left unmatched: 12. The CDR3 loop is CSVEGRERGSDEQFF. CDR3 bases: TGCAGCGTTGAGGGTAGAGAGCGGGGGAGCGATGAGCAGTTCTTC.

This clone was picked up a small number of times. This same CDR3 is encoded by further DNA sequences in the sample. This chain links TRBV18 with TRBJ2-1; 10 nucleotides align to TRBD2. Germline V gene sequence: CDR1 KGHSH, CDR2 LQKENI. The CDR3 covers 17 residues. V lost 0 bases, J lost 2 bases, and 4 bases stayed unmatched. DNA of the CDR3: TGTGCCAGCTCACCACCGTTAGCGGGAGGCACCTACAATGAGCAGTTCTTC. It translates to CASSPPLAGGTYNEQFF.

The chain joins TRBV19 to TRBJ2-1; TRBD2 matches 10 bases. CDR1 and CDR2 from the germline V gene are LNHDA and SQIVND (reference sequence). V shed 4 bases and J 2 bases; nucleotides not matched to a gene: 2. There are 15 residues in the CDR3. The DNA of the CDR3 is TGTGCCAGTAGTAACGGACTAGCGGCCTACAATGAGCAGTTCTTC. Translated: CASSNGLAAYNEQFF.

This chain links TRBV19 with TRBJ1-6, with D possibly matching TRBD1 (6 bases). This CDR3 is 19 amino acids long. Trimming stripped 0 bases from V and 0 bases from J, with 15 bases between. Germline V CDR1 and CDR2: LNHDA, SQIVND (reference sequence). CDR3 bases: TGTGCCAGTAGTATAGAGGGGCGCAGGGGAAGCTCCTATAATTCACCCCTCCACTTT. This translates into CASSIEGRRGSSYNSPLHF.

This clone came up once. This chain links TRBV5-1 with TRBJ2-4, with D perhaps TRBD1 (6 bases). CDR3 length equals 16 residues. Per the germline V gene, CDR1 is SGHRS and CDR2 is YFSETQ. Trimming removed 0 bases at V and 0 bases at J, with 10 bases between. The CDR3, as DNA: TGCGCCAGCAGCTTGGAGGGGGATGGAGCCAAAAACATTCAGTACTTC. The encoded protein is CASSLEGDGAKNIQYF.

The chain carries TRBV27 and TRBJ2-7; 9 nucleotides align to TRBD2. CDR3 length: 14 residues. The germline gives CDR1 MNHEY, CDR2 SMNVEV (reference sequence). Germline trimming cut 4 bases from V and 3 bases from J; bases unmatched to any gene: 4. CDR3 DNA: TGTGCCAGCAGTTATAGCGGGAGTGGCTACGAGCAGTACTTC. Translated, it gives CASSYSGSGYEQYF.

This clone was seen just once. CDR3 sequence (DNA): TGTGCCAGCAGTCCTAGCGGGAGCACCGGGGAGCTGTTTTTT. Translated, it gives CASSPSGSTGELFF. The chain links TRBV3-1 (or the pseudogene TRBV3-2) to TRBJ2-2; 10 bases line up with TRBD2. The CDR3 sequence is 14 residues long. J lost 4 bases, V lost 6 bases, and 2 bases had no gene match. The germline V gene has CDR1 LGHDT and CDR2 YNNKEL (reference sequence).

The CDR3 nucleotides read TGTGCAGGCGGGTTAGGGGGATCTCATGGCTACACCTTC. This sequence encodes CAGGLGGSHGYTF. The chain couples TRBV7-9 to TRBJ1-2; D perhaps matches TRBD1 (6 bases). Per germline, CDR1 SEHNR and CDR2 FQNEAQ (reference sequence). CDR3 length: 13 residues.

The CDR3 sequence: CASRQGGRESLHF. The CDR3 nucleotides are TGCGCCAGCAGACAGGGGGGACGTGAGTCCCTCCACTTT. The J gene is TRBJ1-6, the V gene TRBV5-1; 8 bases fit TRBD1. The germline CDR1 and CDR2 sequences are SGHRS and YFSETQ. The CDR3 consists of 13 residues. With V trimmed by 5 bases and J by 14 bases, 9 bases remained unmatched.

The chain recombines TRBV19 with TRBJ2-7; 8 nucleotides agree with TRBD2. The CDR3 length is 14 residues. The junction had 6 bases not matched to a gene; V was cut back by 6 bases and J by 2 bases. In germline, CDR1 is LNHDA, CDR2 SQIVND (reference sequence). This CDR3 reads CASSPGLDTYEQYF. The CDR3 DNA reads TGTGCCAGTAGCCCGGGACTAGACACCTACGAGCAGTACTTC.

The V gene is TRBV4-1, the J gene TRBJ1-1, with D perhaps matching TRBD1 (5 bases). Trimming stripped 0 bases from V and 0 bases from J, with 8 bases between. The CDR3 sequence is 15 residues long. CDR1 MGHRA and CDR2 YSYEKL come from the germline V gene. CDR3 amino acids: CASSQEVGLNTEAFF. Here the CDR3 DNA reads TGCGCCAGCAGCCAAGAGGTGGGGCTGAACACTGAAGCTTTCTTT.

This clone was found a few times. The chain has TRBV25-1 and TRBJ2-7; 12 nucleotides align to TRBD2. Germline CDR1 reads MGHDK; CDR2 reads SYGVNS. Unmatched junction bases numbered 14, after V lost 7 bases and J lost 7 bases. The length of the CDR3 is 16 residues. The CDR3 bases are TGTGCCAGCACCACACCCTCGGCACTAGCGGGAGGAGAGCAGTACTTC. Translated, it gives CASTTPSALAGGEQYF.

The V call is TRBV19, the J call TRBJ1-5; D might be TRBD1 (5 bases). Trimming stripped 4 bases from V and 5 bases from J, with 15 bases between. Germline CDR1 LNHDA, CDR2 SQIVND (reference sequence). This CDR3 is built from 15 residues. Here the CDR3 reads CASSRDSDGDQPQHF. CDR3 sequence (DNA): TGTGCCAGTAGTAGAGACAGCGATGGTGATCAGCCCCAGCATTTT.

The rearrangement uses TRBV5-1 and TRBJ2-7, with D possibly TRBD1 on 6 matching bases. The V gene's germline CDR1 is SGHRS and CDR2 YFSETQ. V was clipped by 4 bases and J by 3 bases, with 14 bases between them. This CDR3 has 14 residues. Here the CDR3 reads CASSLRQEHYEQYF. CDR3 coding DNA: TGCGCCAGCAGCCTACGACAGGAACACTACGAGCAGTACTTC.

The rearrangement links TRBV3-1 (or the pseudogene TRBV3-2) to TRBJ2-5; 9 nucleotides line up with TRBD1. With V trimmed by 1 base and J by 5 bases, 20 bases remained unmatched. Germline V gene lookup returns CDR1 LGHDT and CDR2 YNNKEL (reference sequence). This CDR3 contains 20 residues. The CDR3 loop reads CASSQGELGQGRHFRETQYF. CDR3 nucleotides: TGTGCCAGCAGCCAAGGCGAACTGGGACAGGGCCGCCACTTCCGGGAGACCCAGTACTTC.

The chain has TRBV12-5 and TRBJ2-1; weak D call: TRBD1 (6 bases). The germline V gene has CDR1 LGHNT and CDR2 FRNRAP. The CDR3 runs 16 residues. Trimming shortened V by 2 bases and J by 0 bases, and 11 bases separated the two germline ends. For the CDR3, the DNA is TGTGCTAGTGGTTTGCCAACAGGGAGCTCCTACAATGAGCAGTTCTTC. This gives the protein CASGLPTGSSYNEQFF.

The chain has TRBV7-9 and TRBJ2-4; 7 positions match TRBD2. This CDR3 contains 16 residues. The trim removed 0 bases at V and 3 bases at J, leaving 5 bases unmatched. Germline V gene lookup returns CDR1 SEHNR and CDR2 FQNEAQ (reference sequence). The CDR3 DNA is TGTGCCAGCAGCTTAGCGGGGACTACGGGCAAAAACATTCAGTACTTC. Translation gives CASSLAGTTGKNIQYF.

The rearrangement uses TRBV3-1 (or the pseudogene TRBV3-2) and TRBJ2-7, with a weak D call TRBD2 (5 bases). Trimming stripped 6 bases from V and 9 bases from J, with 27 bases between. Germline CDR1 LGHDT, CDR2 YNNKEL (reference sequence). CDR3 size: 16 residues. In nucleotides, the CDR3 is TGTGCCAGCAGTGAGAAGAGGGCCAATCCTTACTCTGGGCAGTACTTC. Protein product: CASSEKRANPYSGQYF.

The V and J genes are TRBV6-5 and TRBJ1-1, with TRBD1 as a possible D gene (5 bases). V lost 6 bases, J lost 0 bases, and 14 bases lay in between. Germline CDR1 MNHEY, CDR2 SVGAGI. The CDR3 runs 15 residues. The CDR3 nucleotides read TGTGCCAGCAGGCCCCAGCTAGGGGTGAACACTGAAGCTTTCTTT. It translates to CASRPQLGVNTEAFF.

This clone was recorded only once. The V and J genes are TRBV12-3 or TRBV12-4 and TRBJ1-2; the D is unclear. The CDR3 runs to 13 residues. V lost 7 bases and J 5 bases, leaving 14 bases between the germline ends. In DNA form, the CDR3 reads TGTGCCAGCACCCCTGGGCAGAGATATGGCTACACCTTC. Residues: CASTPGQRYGYTF.